The rows below give T cell receptor beta chains drawn from one sample of a study of T cell responses to AZD1222 COVID-19 vaccine. The data were produced by immunoSEQ multiplex PCR, yet TCRdb's version contains in-frame clones alone and is incomplete. The table has about 130,000 clones, 89% seen once. The sequences come from peripheral blood, collected on day 0 of AZD1222 vaccination. These receptor sequences come from an adult in good health. Both conserved end residues are part of each CDR3. D genes are given only for firm matches. Expanded clones are given a class, and other clones once, few, many or no size at all.

J gene	D gene	V gene	clone size	CDR3 protein	CDR3 DNA
TRBJ2-7	TRBD2	TRBV28	-	CASSPPSGNSYEQYF	TGTGCCAGCAGTCCTCCTAGCGGTAACTCCTACGAGCAGTACTTC
TRBJ1-1	-	TRBV6-5	few	CASSREGLGTEAFF	TGTGCCAGCAGCAGGGAGGGGTTGGGCACTGAAGCTTTCTTT
TRBJ1-2	TRBD1	TRBV9	-	CASSVEETGGYGYTF	TGTGCCAGCAGCGTAGAAGAAACAGGGGGCTATGGCTACACCTTC
TRBJ2-6	-	TRBV5-1	-	CASSFELSGANVLTF	TGCGCCAGCAGCTTTGAGCTCTCTGGGGCCAACGTCCTGACTTTC
TRBJ1-5	TRBD1	TRBV7-2	-	CASSLEGGGHQPQHF	TGTGCCAGCAGCTTAGAAGGAGGGGGCCATCAGCCCCAGCATTTT
TRBJ1-2	-	TRBV7-9	-	CASSLAQGPYGYTF	TGTGCCAGCAGCTTAGCACAGGGACCCTATGGCTACACCTTC
TRBJ1-5	-	TRBV7-8	-	CASSLAGVQNQPQHF	TGTGCCAGCAGCTTAGCAGGGGTCCAAAATCAGCCCCAGCATTTT
TRBJ1-2	-	TRBV18	-	CASSPGTGGGYTF	TGTGCCAGCTCACCGGGGACCGGCGGGGGCTACACCTTC
TRBJ2-7	-	TRBV11-2	-	CASSLTGKTGPLDEQYF	TGTGCCAGCAGTTTAACGGGGAAGACAGGCCCGTTAGACGAGCAGTACTTC
TRBJ1-3	-	TRBV4-2	few	CASSQDPSGNTIYF	TGTGCCAGCAGCCAAGATCCTTCTGGAAACACCATATATTTT
TRBJ1-4	TRBD1	TRBV29-1	once	CSVEGRGNEKLFF	TGCAGCGTTGAAGGCAGGGGGAATGAAAAACTGTTTTTT
TRBJ2-7	-	TRBV11-2	few	CASSLNQGGEQYF	TGTGCCAGCAGCTTAAATCAGGGTGGCGAGCAGTACTTC
TRBJ1-1	-	TRBV28	-	CASMGGREAFF	TGTGCCAGTATGGGAGGCAGAGAAGCTTTCTTT
TRBJ1-2	TRBD1	TRBV4-1	-	CASSHGNRGPTGGYTF	TGCGCCAGCAGCCACGGAAACAGGGGCCCGACGGGTGGCTACACCTTC
TRBJ2-3	-	TRBV27	-	CASSWGGLDTQYF	TGTGCCAGCAGTTGGGGGGGCCTGGATACGCAGTATTTT
TRBJ1-2	-	TRBV28	-	CASSFRAAYGYTF	TGTGCCAGCAGTTTTCGCGCCGCCTATGGCTACACCTTC
TRBJ1-5	-	TRBV4-1	-	CASSQQVISRDSNQPQHF	TGCGCCAGCAGCCAACAGGTTATCAGCAGAGATAGCAATCAGCCCCAGCATTTT
TRBJ2-4	TRBD2	TRBV24-1	-	CATSETSVQNIQYF	TGTGCCACCAGTGAAACTAGCGTTCAAAACATTCAGTACTTC
TRBJ1-2	TRBD1	TRBV28	-	CASSSGTGHGYTF	TGTGCCAGCAGTTCCGGGACAGGACATGGCTACACCTTC
TRBJ2-3	-	TRBV5-6	-	CASSPEGGAQYF	TGTGCCAGCAGCCCGGAAGGGGGAGCGCAGTATTTT
TRBJ2-7	TRBD1	TRBV5-1	-	CASTGQGHNYEQYF	TGCGCCAGCACAGGACAGGGCCATAACTACGAGCAGTACTTC
TRBJ2-7	TRBD1	TRBV5-1	-	CASSIYPTGTVTVYEQYF	TGCGCCAGCAGCATATATCCTACCGGGACAGTCACCGTCTACGAGCAGTACTTC
TRBJ2-1	-	TRBV7-2	once	CASSSFRSSYNEQFF	TGTGCCAGCAGCTCCTTCAGGAGCTCCTACAATGAGCAGTTCTTC
TRBJ2-1	-	TRBV6-5	-	CASTESGLQFF	TGTGCCAGCACCGAATCAGGGTTGCAGTTCTTC
TRBJ2-1	TRBD1	TRBV6-1	once	CASSEIFRQGAGNEQFF	TGTGCCAGCAGTGAAATTTTTAGACAGGGGGCAGGCAATGAGCAGTTCTTC
TRBJ1-2	-	TRBV6-5	-	CASRSPGQTNYGYTF	TGTGCCAGCAGGTCTCCGGGACAAACTAACTATGGCTACACCTTC
TRBJ2-4	-	TRBV28	-	CASSLAGQHILAKNIQYF	TGTGCCAGCAGTTTGGCGGGACAGCATATTTTAGCCAAAAACATTCAGTACTTC
TRBJ1-4	-	TRBV30	-	CAWLDRYGTSNEKLFF	TGTGCCTGGCTCGACCGATACGGGACAAGTAATGAAAAACTGTTTTTT
TRBJ1-1	-	TRBV24-1	-	CATSSALGEAFF	TGTGCCACCAGCTCGGCTCTAGGTGAAGCTTTCTTT